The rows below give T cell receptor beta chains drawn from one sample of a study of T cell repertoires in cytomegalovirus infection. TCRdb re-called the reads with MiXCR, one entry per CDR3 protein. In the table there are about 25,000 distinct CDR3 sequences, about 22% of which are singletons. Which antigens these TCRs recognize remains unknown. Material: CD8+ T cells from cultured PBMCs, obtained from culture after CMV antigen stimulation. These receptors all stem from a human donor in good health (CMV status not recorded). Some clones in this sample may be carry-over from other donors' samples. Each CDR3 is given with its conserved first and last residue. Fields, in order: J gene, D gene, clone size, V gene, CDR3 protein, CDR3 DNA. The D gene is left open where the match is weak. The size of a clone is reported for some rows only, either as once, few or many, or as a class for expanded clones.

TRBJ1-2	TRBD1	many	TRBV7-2	CASSSPSGTGRGGYTF	TGTGCCAGCAGCTCGCCATCGGGGACAGGGAGGGGTGGCTACACCTTC
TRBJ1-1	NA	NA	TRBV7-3	CASRRQADTEAFF	TGTGCCAGCAGACGACAGGCCGACACTGAAGCTTTCTTT
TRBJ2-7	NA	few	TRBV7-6	CASSLAYRAEQYF	TGTGCCAGCAGCTTAGCCTACAGGGCCGAGCAGTACTTC
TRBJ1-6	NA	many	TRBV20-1	CSARVRDNHPIGSPLHF	TGCAGTGCTAGAGTGAGGGACAACCACCCGATCGGTTCACCCCTCCACTTT
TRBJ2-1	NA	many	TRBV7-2	CASSSYLDNEQFF	TGTGCCAGCAGCTCGTACTTGGACAATGAGCAGTTCTTC
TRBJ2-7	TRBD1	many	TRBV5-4	CASSAPGQGLYEQYF	TGTGCCAGCAGCGCCCCGGGACAGGGGCTCTACGAGCAGTACTTC
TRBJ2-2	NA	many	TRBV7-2	CASSLDTAAGELFF	TGTGCCAGCAGCCTTGACACGGCCGCCGGGGAGCTGTTTTTT
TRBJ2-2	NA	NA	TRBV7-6	CASSLASGANTGELFF	TGTGCCAGCAGCTTAGCATCGGGCGCGAACACCGGGGAGCTGTTTTTT
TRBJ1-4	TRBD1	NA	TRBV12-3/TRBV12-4	CASRAGTGSEKLFF	TGTGCCAGCAGGGCCGGGACAGGGAGTGAAAAACTGTTTTTT
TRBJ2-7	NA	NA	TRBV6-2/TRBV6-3	CASSFNYYDEQYF	TGTGCCAGCAGTTTCAATTACTATGATGAGCAGTACTTC
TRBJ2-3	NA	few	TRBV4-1	CASSQVGTSDTQYF	TGCGCCAGCAGCCAAGTCGGGACATCAGATACGCAGTATTTT
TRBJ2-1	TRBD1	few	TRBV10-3	CAISEQGAQDEQFF	TGTGCCATCAGTGAACAGGGGGCTCAGGATGAGCAGTTCTTC
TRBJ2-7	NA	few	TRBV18	CASSPSSVNEQYF	TGTGCCAGCTCACCATCGTCGGTAAACGAGCAGTACTTC
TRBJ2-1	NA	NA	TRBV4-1	CASGRVGGIGDNEQFF	TGCGCCAGTGGAAGGGTGGGGGGCATAGGGGACAATGAGCAGTTCTTC
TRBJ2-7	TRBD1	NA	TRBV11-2	CASSPGTAPYEQYF	TGTGCCAGCAGCCCGGGGACAGCTCCCTACGAGCAGTACTTC
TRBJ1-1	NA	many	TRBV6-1	CASSEYRGGTEAFF	TGTGCCAGCAGTGAATATCGGGGGGGCACTGAAGCTTTCTTT
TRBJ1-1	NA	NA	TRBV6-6	CALKTGGTEAFF	TGTGCCTTGAAAACGGGAGGCACTGAAGCTTTCTTT
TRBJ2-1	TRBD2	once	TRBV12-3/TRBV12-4	CASSLGSGAYNEQFF	TGTGCCAGCAGTTTAGGTAGCGGGGCTTACAATGAGCAGTTCTTC
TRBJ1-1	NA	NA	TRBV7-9	CASSYQRTEAFF	TGTGCCAGCAGCTATCAACGGACTGAAGCTTTCTTT
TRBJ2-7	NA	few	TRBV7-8	CASSPPLRMGAHSYEQYF	TGTGCCAGCAGCCCGCCTCTAAGGATGGGGGCCCACTCCTACGAGCAGTACTTC
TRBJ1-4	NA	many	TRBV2	CASIGPENNEKLFF	TGTGCCAGCATCGGCCCCGAAAATAATGAAAAACTGTTTTTT
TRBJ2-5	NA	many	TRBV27	CASSLFTAPQETQYF	TGTGCCAGCAGTTTATTTACAGCTCCCCAAGAGACCCAGTACTTC
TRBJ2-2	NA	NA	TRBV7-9	CASTYRLLLNTGELFF	TGTGCCAGCACCTACCGACTGCTGCTGAACACCGGGGAGCTGTTTTTT
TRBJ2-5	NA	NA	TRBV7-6	CASSYLQETQYF	TGTGCCAGCAGCTACCTCCAAGAGACCCAGTACTTC
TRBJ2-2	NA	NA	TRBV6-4	CASSERKGELFF	TGTGCCAGCAGTGAACGGAAAGGGGAGCTGTTTTTT
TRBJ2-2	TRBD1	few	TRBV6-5	CASRPPGQGNTGELFF	TGTGCCAGCAGGCCTCCAGGACAGGGGAACACCGGGGAGCTGTTTTTT